This T cell receptor beta chain was sequenced in a study of blood T cell repertoires in COVID-19 (dated by TCRdb to 2020 to 2022). For the study in its entirety: Collaborator samples came from the United States, Italy and Spain and covered acute and convalescent phases of COVID-19. The prospective study material was composed of cDNA or gDNA derived from T cells, B-cell-depleted T cells, or PBMCs. Subjects who had been exposed to COVID-19, were actively infected with it, or had recovered from it provided the deeply sampled blood TCRbeta repertoires that made up the dataset. A freely available public database, intended as a resource for researchers studying the immune response to SARS-CoV-2, is where the repertoires were released. The samples were drawn from two sources: the first 160 participants of the ongoing ImmuneRACE study, and over 950 subjects contributed by 6 global collaborators. Nearly every sample came with metadata listing a de-identified subject ID, COVID-19 status, age in years and sex. Where HLA class I and class II types were available, the types were taken from metadata supplied by the sample provider, not from assay-based typing. What the work shows at the level of the full study, not this receptor alone: The amount of clinical and demographic metadata varied by source and participant and was provided uncurated.

Only a few counts were recorded for this clone. The antigen this receptor binds is unknown. It has no much larger one-base neighbor in the sample; base qualities were not kept. Spanning cysteine to phenylalanine, the CDR3 consists of 16 amino acids. Only the CDR3 DNA stays, 48 bases, in frame from base 1. The germline V gene (reference sequence) gives CDR1 as LGHDT and CDR2 as YNNKEL. The V and J ends are trimmed by 2 bases and 6 bases, leaving 17 bases between them. The collaborating institutions used their own protocols to collect whole blood in K2EDTA tubes. For TCRbeta analysis, collaborators shipped samples as frozen whole blood, isolated PBMCs, or DNA extracted from either of those sample types. TCRbeta CDR3 regions were amplified from genomic DNA by means of the immunoSEQ Assay, a bias-controlled multiplex PCR. Regarding the original processing steps: Within the assay, amplification of reference gene primers was used to estimate how many nucleated cells each sample contained. To quantify the absolute abundance of each unique TCRbeta CDR3 rearrangement, sequence reads were collapsed and filtered. Productive Simpson clonality was computed per sample as the square root of Simpson's diversity index over productive rearrangements. TCRdb carries this immuneACCESS record with in-frame sequences only. Its versions omit some clonotypes, under half of them owing to an unresolved V gene in the studies checked, with the rest unexplained. D and trimming were read from the DNA, whereas the V and J calls and clone size are those reported in that table. For this sample the table gives about 200,000 clones, of which around 84% were detected only once. 4.5% to 5% of the sample goes to the ten largest clones.

The sample was peripheral blood. The rearranged chain carries TRBV3-1 (or the pseudogene TRBV3-2) and TRBJ1-5, with no confidently assigned D gene. The TCR was taken from a woman aged 80 or older with acute or convalescent COVID-19. CDR3 region: CASSQNSVGMAQPQHF. The DNA sequence is given as TGTGCCAGCAGCCAAAATAGCGTTGGGATGGCTCAGCCCCAGCATTTT.